The clone carrying this T cell receptor beta chain showed up many times. Its antigen is currently unknown. The record originates from a study of identical twins. Points from the study as a whole: Conclusions leaned on cross-sectional statistical analysis and did not track the same donors over time.

CDR1 and CDR2 from the germline V gene are MDHEN and SYDVKM. The CDR3 is 12 residues long. Trimming shortened V by 7 bases and J by 7 bases, and 11 bases separated the two germline ends. A universal primer binding site was introduced by template switching. The final cDNA contained unique molecular identifiers. Each CDR3 protein gets one entry after TCRdb re-called the 5' RACE reads with MiXCR. Of roughly 230,000 distinct CDR3 sequences in the sample, about 8% were seen once. This sample also appeared in a second study, on yellow fever vaccine responses in identical twins.

The chain couples TRBV28 to TRBJ2-1, with D maybe TRBD1 (5 bases). The sequence came from a woman between 18 and 30 years old in good health. The specimen was CD8+ T cells sorted from blood. CDR3: CASTEDINEQFF. DNA of the CDR3: TGTGCCAGCACCGAGGACATTAATGAGCAGTTCTTC. Supplemented by reference TRBV28 and TRBJ2-1, the full variable domain reads DVKVTQSSRYLVKRTGEKVFLECVQDMDHENMFWYRQDPGLGLRLIYFSYDVKMKEKGDIPEGYSVSREKKERFSLILESASTNQTSMYLCASTEDINEQFFGPGTRLTVL.